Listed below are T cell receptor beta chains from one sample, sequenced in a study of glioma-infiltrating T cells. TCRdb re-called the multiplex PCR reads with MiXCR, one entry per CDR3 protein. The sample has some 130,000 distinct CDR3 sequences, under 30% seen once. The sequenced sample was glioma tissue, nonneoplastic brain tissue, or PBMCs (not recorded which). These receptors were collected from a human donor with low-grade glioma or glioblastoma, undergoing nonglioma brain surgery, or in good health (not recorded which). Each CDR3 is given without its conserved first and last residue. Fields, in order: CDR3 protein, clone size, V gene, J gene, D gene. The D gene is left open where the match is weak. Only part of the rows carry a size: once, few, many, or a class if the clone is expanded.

CDR3 protein: ASRQQSGGAGETQY
clone size: many
V gene: TRBV7-2
J gene: TRBJ2-5
D gene: TRBD2

CDR3 protein: ASSYSSAAIEQF
clone size: many
V gene: TRBV6-6
J gene: TRBJ2-1
D gene: -

CDR3 protein: ASSRPPSGGPDEQF
clone size: few
V gene: TRBV6-1
J gene: TRBJ2-1
D gene: TRBD2

CDR3 protein: ASSQGQGAYSRYEQF
clone size: many
V gene: TRBV6-1
J gene: TRBJ2-1
D gene: TRBD1

CDR3 protein: ASSPTTSGGYPNTGELF
clone size: few
V gene: TRBV3-1
J gene: TRBJ2-2
D gene: TRBD2

CDR3 protein: ATSGHRSNRPQH
clone size: -
V gene: TRBV24-1
J gene: TRBJ1-5
D gene: -

CDR3 protein: ASSQDQGNNEQF
clone size: few
V gene: TRBV3-1
J gene: TRBJ2-1
D gene: -

CDR3 protein: ASSHSGAGTGELF
clone size: -
V gene: TRBV7-9
J gene: TRBJ2-2
D gene: -

CDR3 protein: ASGIRQGGTEAF
clone size: many
V gene: TRBV6-1
J gene: TRBJ1-1
D gene: TRBD1

CDR3 protein: ASSYSETGSGAKNIQY
clone size: many
V gene: TRBV6-6
J gene: TRBJ2-4
D gene: TRBD1